This TCR beta chain was recorded in a study of Tregs in tolerant kidney transplant recipients. The table lists this clone with a count of one. Antigen specificity is unknown. Broader study findings: In tolerant patients, donor-specific Tregs outgrew total Tregs, suggesting antigen-driven expansion.

Related graft donors supplied nonmyeloablative bone marrow transplants, and mixed chimerism was transient. Unstimulated Tregs (CD4+CD25+CD127-) and CD4+CD25- non-Tregs were sorted from PBMCs. The data were produced by immunoSEQ multiplex PCR, yet TCRdb's version contains in-frame clones alone and is incomplete. The data contain approximately 82,000 clones, 90% to 95% of them seen just once; the ten biggest clones take up approximately 1.5%. The input for sequencing was CD4+ T cells from blood (PBMCs), taken 12 months after the transplant. This sequence was found in a human patient who received a combined kidney and bone marrow transplant. Some of the T cells may derive from the graft donor.

The CDR3 DNA is TGTGCCATCAGTGGTCGACAGGGGGCTCTTCAGCCCCAGCATTTT. Its translation is CAISGRQGALQPQHF. V and J are TRBV10-3 and TRBJ1-5, with 10 bases fitting TRBD1. CDR1 ENHRY and CDR2 SYGVKD come from the germline V gene. V lost 4 bases and J lost 6; bases outside the gene matches: 6. The length of the CDR3 is 15 residues.